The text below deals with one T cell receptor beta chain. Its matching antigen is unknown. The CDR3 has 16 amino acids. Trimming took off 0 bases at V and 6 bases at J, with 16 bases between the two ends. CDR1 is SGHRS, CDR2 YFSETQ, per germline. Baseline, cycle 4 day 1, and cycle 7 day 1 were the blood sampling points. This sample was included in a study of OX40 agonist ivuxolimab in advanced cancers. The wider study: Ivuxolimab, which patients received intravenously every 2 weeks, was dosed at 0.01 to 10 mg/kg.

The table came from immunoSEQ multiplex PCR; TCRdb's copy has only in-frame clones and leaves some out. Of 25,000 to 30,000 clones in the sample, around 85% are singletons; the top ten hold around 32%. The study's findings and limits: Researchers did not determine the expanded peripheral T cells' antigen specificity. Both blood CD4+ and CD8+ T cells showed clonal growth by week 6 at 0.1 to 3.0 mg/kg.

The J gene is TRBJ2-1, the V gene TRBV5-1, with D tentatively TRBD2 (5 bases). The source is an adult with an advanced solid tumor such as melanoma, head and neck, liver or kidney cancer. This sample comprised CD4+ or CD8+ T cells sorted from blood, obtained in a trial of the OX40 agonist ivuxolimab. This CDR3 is CASSLVIGRVGNEQFF. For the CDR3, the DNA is TGCGCCAGCAGCTTGGTGATTGGGAGAGTTGGCAATGAGCAGTTCTTC. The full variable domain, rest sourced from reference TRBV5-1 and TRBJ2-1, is KAGVTQTPRYLIKTRGQQVTLSCSPISGHRSVSWYQQTPGQGLQFLFEYFSETQRNKGNFPGRFSGRQFSNSRSEMNVSTLELGDSALYLCASSLVIGRVGNEQFFGPGTRLTVL.